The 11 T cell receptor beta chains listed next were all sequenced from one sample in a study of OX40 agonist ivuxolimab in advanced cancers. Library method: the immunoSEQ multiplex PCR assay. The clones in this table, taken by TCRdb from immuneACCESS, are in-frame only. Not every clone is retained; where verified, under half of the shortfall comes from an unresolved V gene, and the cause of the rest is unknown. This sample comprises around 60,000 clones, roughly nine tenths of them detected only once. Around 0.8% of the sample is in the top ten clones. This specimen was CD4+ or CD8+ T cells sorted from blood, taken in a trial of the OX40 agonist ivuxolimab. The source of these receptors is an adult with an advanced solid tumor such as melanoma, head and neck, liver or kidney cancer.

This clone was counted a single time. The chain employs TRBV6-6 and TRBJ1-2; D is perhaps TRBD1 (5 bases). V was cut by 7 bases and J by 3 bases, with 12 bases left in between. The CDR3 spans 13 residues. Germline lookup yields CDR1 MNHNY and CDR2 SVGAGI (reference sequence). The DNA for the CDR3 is TGTGCCAGCACCGCACAGGACTACTATGGCTACACCTTC. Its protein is CASTAQDYYGYTF.

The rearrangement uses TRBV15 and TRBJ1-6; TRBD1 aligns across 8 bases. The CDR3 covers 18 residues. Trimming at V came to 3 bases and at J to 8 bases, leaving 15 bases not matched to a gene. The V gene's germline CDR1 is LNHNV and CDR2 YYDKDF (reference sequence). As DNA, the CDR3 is TGTGCCACCAGCAGGGTACTTCCGGGACAGGCTTATGATTCACCCCTCCACTTT. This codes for CATSRVLPGQAYDSPLHF.

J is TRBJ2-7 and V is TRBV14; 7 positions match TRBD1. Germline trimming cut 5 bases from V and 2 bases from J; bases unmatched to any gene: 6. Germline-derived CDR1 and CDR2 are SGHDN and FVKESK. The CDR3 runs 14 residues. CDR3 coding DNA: TGTGCCAGCAGCAAGGTACAGGGGACCTACGAGCAGTACTTC. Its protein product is CASSKVQGTYEQYF.

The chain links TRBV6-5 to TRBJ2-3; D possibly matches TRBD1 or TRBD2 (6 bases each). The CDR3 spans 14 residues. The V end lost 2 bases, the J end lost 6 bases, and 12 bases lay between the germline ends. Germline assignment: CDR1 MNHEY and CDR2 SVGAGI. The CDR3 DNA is TGTGCCAGCAGTTACATGGGGGCGGGGGATACGCAGTATTTT. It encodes CASSYMGAGDTQYF.

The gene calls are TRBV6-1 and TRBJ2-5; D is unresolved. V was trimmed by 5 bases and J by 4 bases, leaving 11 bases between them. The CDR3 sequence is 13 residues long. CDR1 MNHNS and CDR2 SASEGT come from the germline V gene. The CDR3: CASSNFWGETQYF. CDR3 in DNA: TGTGCCAGCAGTAATTTCTGGGGAGAGACCCAGTACTTC.

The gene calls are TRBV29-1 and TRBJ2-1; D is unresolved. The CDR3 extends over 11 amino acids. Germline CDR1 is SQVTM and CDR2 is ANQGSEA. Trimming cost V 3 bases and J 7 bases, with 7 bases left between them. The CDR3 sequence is CSVDRRNEQFF. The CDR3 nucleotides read TGCAGCGTTGATCGGCGGAATGAGCAGTTCTTC.

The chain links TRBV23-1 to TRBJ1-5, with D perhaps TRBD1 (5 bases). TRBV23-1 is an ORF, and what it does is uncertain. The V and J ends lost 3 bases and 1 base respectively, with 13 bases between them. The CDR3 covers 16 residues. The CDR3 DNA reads TGCGCCAGCAGTCAGCCGATGTACAGGAGCAATCAGCCCCAGCATTTT. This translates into CASSQPMYRSNQPQHF.

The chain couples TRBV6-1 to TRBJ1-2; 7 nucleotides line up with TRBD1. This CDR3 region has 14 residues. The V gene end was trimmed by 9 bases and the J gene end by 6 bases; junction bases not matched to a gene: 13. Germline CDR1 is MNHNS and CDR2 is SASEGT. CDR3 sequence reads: CASSLETGLDGYTF. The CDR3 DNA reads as TGTGCCAGTAGTCTTGAGACAGGGTTGGATGGCTACACCTTC.

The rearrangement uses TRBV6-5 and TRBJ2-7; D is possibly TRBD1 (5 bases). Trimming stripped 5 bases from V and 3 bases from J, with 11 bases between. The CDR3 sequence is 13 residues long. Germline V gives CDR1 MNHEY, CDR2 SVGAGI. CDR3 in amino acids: CASSVGQYYEQYF. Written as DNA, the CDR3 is TGTGCCAGCAGTGTTGGACAATACTACGAGCAGTACTTC.

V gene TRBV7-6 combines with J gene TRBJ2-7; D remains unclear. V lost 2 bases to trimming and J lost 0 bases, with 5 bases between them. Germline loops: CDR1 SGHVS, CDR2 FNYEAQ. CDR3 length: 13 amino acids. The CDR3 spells CASSLTASYEQYF. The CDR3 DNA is TGTGCCAGCAGCTTAACAGCCTCCTACGAGCAGTACTTC.

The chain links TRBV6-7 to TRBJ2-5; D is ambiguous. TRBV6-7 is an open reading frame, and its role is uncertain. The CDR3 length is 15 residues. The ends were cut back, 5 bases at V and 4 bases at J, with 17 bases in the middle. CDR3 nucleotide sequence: TGTGCCAGCAGTATACCGGGCGGAAAAGGAGAGACCCAGTACTTC. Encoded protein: CASSIPGGKGETQYF.